The 9 T cell receptor beta chains below were found in one sample sequenced in a study of T cell repertoires in cytomegalovirus infection. MiXCR was run by TCRdb on the reads, yielding one entry per CDR3 protein. This table has some 130,000 distinct CDR3 sequences, roughly 8.2% appearing once. The specimen sequenced was PBMCs. These receptors originate from a human donor in good health (CMV status not recorded). Some clones in this sample may be carry-over from other donors' samples.

This clonotype was seen only a few times. The genes are TRBV20-1 and TRBJ2-7; 8 nucleotides align to TRBD1. Looked up from germline, CDR1 is DFQATT and CDR2 is SNEGSKA (reference sequence). The CDR3 consists of 15 residues. The V gene end was trimmed by 0 bases and the J gene end by 3 bases; junction bases not matched to a gene: 7. DNA of the CDR3: TGCAGTGCTAGAGATAGTCAGGGGGCGGGCTACGAGCAGTACTTC. Amino acid sequence: CSARDSQGAGYEQYF.

This clonotype was observed many times. This chain uses TRBV25-1 with TRBJ1-4; the D gene is possibly TRBD1 (6 bases). CDR3 length equals 15 residues. Trimming took 8 bases from V and 7 from J, leaving 20 bases between them. Germline loops: CDR1 MGHDK, CDR2 SYGVNS. The CDR3: CASGPQGLQGEKLFF. For the CDR3, the DNA is TGTGCCAGCGGACCTCAGGGGTTACAGGGTGAAAAACTGTTTTTT.

This clonotype came up many times. The rearrangement uses TRBV7-2 and TRBJ2-1; 11 nucleotides agree with TRBD2. The trim removed 5 bases at V and 9 bases at J, leaving 12 bases unmatched. Germline CDR1 SGHTA, CDR2 FQGNSA. The CDR3 spans 16 residues. CDR3 in amino acids: CASSREVLAGGTEQFF. The CDR3 DNA reads TGTGCCAGCAGCCGAGAGGTGCTAGCGGGGGGTACTGAGCAGTTCTTC.

This clonotype was seen at least ten times. The J gene is TRBJ2-2, the V gene TRBV7-6; no clear D gene. CDR3 length: 16 amino acids. Trimming left V 7 bases short and J 0 bases short, with 15 bases between. Per the germline V gene, CDR1 is SGHVS and CDR2 is FNYEAQ. This chain's CDR3 is CASTFEMAPNTGELFF. The CDR3 region has the DNA TGTGCCAGCACCTTCGAAATGGCACCGAACACCGGGGAGCTGTTTTTT. Supplemented by reference TRBV7-6 and TRBJ2-2, the full variable domain reads GAGVSQSPRYKVTKRGQDVALRCDPISGHVSLYWYRQALGQGPEFLTYFNYEAQQDKSGLPNDRFSAERPEGSISTLTIQRTEQRDSAMYRCASTFEMAPNTGELFFGEGSRLTVL.

The rearrangement links TRBV20-1 to TRBJ2-3; 7 bases agree with TRBD2. The germline V gene has CDR1 DFQATT and CDR2 SNEGSKA (reference sequence). With V trimmed by 4 bases and J by 2 bases, 6 bases remained unmatched. This CDR3 spans 14 amino acids. CDR3 loop: CSANPAGITDTQYF. CDR3 bases: TGCAGTGCTAATCCAGCGGGGATCACAGATACGCAGTATTTT.

The chain links TRBV18 to TRBJ1-6, with 10 positions matching TRBD1. The CDR3 spans 15 residues. The V gene end was trimmed by 4 bases and the J gene end by 5 bases; junction bases not matched to a gene: 2. Germline V gene lookup returns CDR1 KGHSH and CDR2 LQKENI. The CDR3 DNA follows: TGTGCCAGCTCACAGGGACAGGGGAATAATTCACCCCTCCACTTT. Its translation is CASSQGQGNNSPLHF.

At least ten counts were recorded for this clonotype. The gene calls are TRBV19 and TRBJ1-4; a weak D match, TRBD1 (5 bases). V lost 5 bases and J 3 bases, leaving 19 bases between the germline ends. Germline lookup yields CDR1 LNHDA and CDR2 SQIVND (reference sequence). CDR3 size: 17 residues. The CDR3: CASSPIIDRTPNEKLFF. In nucleotides, the CDR3 is TGTGCCAGTAGTCCAATAATCGACAGAACACCTAATGAAAAACTGTTTTTT.

This clonotype has a handful of counts. The chain carries TRBV27 and TRBJ1-1; D possibly corresponds to TRBD1 (6 bases). Trimming stripped 0 bases from V and 3 bases from J, with 23 bases between. Germline loops: CDR1 MNHEY, CDR2 SMNVEV (reference sequence). This CDR3 spans 19 amino acids. Written as DNA, the CDR3 is TGTGCCAGCAGTTTATCCGGATCGGTCTGGGGGCGCGTTGACACTGAAGCTTTCTTT. This codes for CASSLSGSVWGRVDTEAFF.

This clonotype appeared many times. This chain uses TRBV13 with TRBJ1-1; TRBD1 aligns across 8 bases. Germline trimming cut 5 bases from V and 5 bases from J; bases unmatched to any gene: 7. The CDR3 runs to 14 residues. Germline CDR1 is PRHDT and CDR2 is FYEKMQ (reference sequence). In DNA, the CDR3 is TGTGCCAGCAGCCCACGACAGGGGAGAACTGAAGCTTTCTTT. This sequence encodes CASSPRQGRTEAFF. Based on the CDR3 plus reference TRBV13 and TRBJ1-1, the full variable domain is AAGVIQSPRHLIKEKRETATLKCYPIPRHDTVYWYQQGPGQDPQFLISFYEKMQSDKGSIPDRFSAQQFSDYHSELNMSSLELGDSALYFCASSPRQGRTEAFFGQGTRLTVV.